The text below deals with one T cell receptor beta chain. Trimming removed 1 base from V and 6 bases from J; junction bases left unmatched: 5. CDR1 and CDR2 from the germline V gene are SQVTM and ANQGSEA. The CDR3 loop spans 14 amino acids. Original analysis: From reference gene primer amplification, estimates of nucleated cell counts were derived. Measured with immunoSEQ multiplex PCR; TCRdb has only the in-frame clones, and not every one. V, J and clone size are those of that table, while D and trimming were read from the DNA. This sample has approximately 200,000 clones, with around 84% found just once. These data originate in a study of blood T cell repertoires in COVID-19. Study information: The United States, Italy and Spain provided the acute and convalescent COVID-19 samples. T cells, B-cell-depleted T cells, or PBMCs supplied cDNA or gDNA.

V and J are TRBV29-1 and TRBJ1-5; 8 bases are shared with TRBD1. The sample taken for sequencing was peripheral blood. The source of this sequence is an older woman who had recovered from COVID-19. The CDR3: CSVEGQGAGQPQHF. The CDR3, as DNA: TGCAGCGTTGAAGGCCAGGGGGCCGGTCAGCCCCAGCATTTT.